Presented here are 11 T cell receptor beta chains from one specimen sequenced in a study of blood T cells in healthy people across ages. Primed by a sample-barcoded 5' primer and a J-beta primer mix, a second PCR proceeded for about 7 to 12 cycles. Each CDR3 protein is one row after TCRdb ran MiXCR on the 5' RACE reads. The repertoire holds fewer than 800,000 distinct CDR3 sequences, with roughly 49% as singletons. The source material was blood. Receptor source: a woman aged 55-70 years in good health.

The chain joins TRBV4-1 to TRBJ1-2; D unclear. The CDR3 has 13 residues. Germline V gene data show CDR1 as MGHRA and CDR2 as YSYEKL. V was pared by 1 base and J by 6 bases, with 9 bases between. In DNA form, the CDR3 reads TGCGCCAGCAGCCAAGGGCGACGGGATGGCTACACCTTC. This encodes CASSQGRRDGYTF.

The gene calls are TRBV5-1 and TRBJ1-2, with 7 positions matching TRBD1. Germline lookup yields CDR1 SGHRS and CDR2 YFSETQ. V shed 6 bases, J shed 8 bases, and the junction held 10 bases outside the gene matches. The CDR3 length is 13 residues. The chain's CDR3 is CASTERQGRGYTF. The CDR3 nucleotides are TGCGCCAGCACAGAACGACAGGGACGGGGCTACACCTTC.

This clonotype was recorded many times. The V gene is TRBV9, the J gene TRBJ2-3; 8 bases map to TRBD2. After removal of 2 bases from V and 2 bases from J, the junction contained 4 bases not matched to a gene. CDR3 size: 15 residues. Germline CDR1 and CDR2: SGDLS and YYNGEE. CDR3 loop: CASSVAGGPTDTQYF. DNA of the CDR3: TGTGCCAGCAGCGTCGCGGGAGGCCCCACAGATACGCAGTATTTT.

The V gene is TRBV12-3 or TRBV12-4, the J gene TRBJ2-1; D perhaps matches TRBD2 (6 bases). There are 14 residues in the CDR3. Trimming took off 7 bases at V and 7 bases at J, with 17 bases between the two ends. CDR3 loop: CASTLLGGGNEQFF. The CDR3 DNA is TGTGCCAGCACCCTTCTAGGTGGGGGGAATGAGCAGTTCTTC.

The CDR3 is CASSGDPNGGETQYF. CDR3 coding DNA: TGTGCCAGCAGCGGAGACCCCAACGGGGGAGAGACCCAGTACTTC. The chain recombines TRBV9 with TRBJ2-5; possibly TRBD2 for D (6 bases). Germline V gene sequence: CDR1 SGDLS, CDR2 YYNGEE. With 3 bases removed from V and 4 bases from J, the gap between germline ends came to 16 bases. The CDR3 spans 15 residues.

This rearrangement joins TRBV20-1 to TRBJ2-5, with 7 positions matching TRBD2. This CDR3 spans 15 amino acids. The germline gives CDR1 DFQATT, CDR2 SNEGSKA (reference sequence). V was pared by 5 bases and J by 2 bases, with 11 bases of the junction left unmatched. The CDR3 here is CSAPRGRGGQETQYF. CDR3 sequence (DNA): TGCAGTGCTCCACGAGGGAGGGGTGGTCAAGAGACCCAGTACTTC.

This clonotype was counted only a few times. The CDR3 loop is CASSLVGGLRKETQYF. The CDR3 DNA follows: TGCGCCAGCAGCTTGGTAGGAGGCTTAAGAAAAGAGACCCAGTACTTC. The V gene is TRBV5-1, the J gene TRBJ2-5, with D possibly TRBD2 on 5 matching bases. Between the trimmed V and J ends, which lost 0 bases and 3 bases, there was a span of 15 bases. The CDR3 sequence is 16 residues long. Germline loops: CDR1 SGHRS, CDR2 YFSETQ.

V usage is TRBV7-2 and J usage is TRBJ2-7; D remains ambiguous. Germline V gives CDR1 SGHTA, CDR2 FQGNSA. Trimming shortened V by 1 base and J by 3 bases, and 10 bases separated the two germline ends. The CDR3 spans 14 residues. CDR3 region: CASSLEWWDYEQYF. In DNA, the CDR3 is TGTGCCAGCAGCTTAGAGTGGTGGGACTACGAGCAGTACTTC.

This clonotype was seen more than once but under ten times. The rearrangement links TRBV20-1 to TRBJ2-1; D is undetermined. V was cut by 4 bases and J by 8 bases, with 9 bases left in between. CDR1 DFQATT and CDR2 SNEGSKA come from the germline V gene (reference sequence). The CDR3 is 11 residues long. CDR3: CSATQWDEQFF. In DNA, the CDR3 is TGCAGTGCTACCCAGTGGGATGAGCAGTTCTTC.

This clonotype appeared a few times. CDR3 in amino acids: CASSPRTAVYEQYF. DNA of the CDR3: TGTGCCAGCAGTCCCAGGACTGCCGTCTACGAGCAGTACTTC. V gene TRBV12-3 or TRBV12-4 combines with J gene TRBJ2-7; TRBD2 is a possible D gene (5 bases). The V end lost 5 bases, the J end lost 3 bases, and 14 bases lay between the germline ends. The CDR3 sequence is 14 residues long.

This clonotype was detected a few times. The chain has TRBV27 and TRBJ2-1, with D uncertain. The V end was cut by 5 bases, the J end by 8 bases, with 7 bases between. There are 11 residues in the CDR3. In germline, CDR1 is MNHEY, CDR2 SMNVEV (reference sequence). CDR3 DNA: TGTGCCAGCAGTCATCGAGATGAGCAGTTCTTC. It encodes CASSHRDEQFF.